This T cell receptor beta chain emerged from a study of a mutant IDH1 vaccine in newly diagnosed glioma. Study at large: Vaccine dosing followed radiotherapy by 4-6 weeks, or accompanied temozolomide cycles.

As concerns this clone: Its specificity is unknown.

The repertoire was sequenced with immunoSEQ multiplex PCR; TCRdb's copy has only in-frame clones and lacks some. The profile covers 35,000 to 55,000 clones, with approximately 84% appearing a single time and around 2.5% taken by the ten largest. CDR1 is LNHDA and CDR2 is SQIVND in the germline V gene (reference sequence). V was clipped by 3 bases and J by 3 bases; unmatched bases: 5. CDR3 length: 15 residues. Time point described: week 23, last vaccination. In every dose of vaccine, 300 ug of mutant IDH1 20-mer peptide was given alongside topical imiquimod. The astrocytomas were IDH1-mutant, ATRX-negative, and WHO grade 3 or 4. Findings and caveats of the study: The occurrence of vaccine-induced immune responses was seen in 93.3% of patients.

V gene TRBV19 combines with J gene TRBJ2-7, with 10 nucleotides matching TRBD1. Here the sequenced sample was PBMCs, taken from a glioma patient whose treatment included an IDH1 peptide vaccine. The TCR sequence derives from a young woman with glioma. Some clones in this sample may be carry-over from other donors' samples. CDR3 region: CASSIPDRGFYEQYF. CDR3 in DNA: TGTGCCAGTAGTATCCCGGACAGGGGGTTCTACGAGCAGTACTTC. Combining the CDR3 with reference TRBV19 and TRBJ2-7 gives the whole variable domain DGGITQSPKYLFRKEGQNVTLSCEQNLNHDAMYWYRQDPGQGLRLIYYSQIVNDFQKGDIAEGYSVSREKKESFPLTVTSAQKNPTAFYLCASSIPDRGFYEQYFGPGTRLTVT.